This TCR beta chain was captured in a study of blood T cell repertoires in COVID-19. Study-level information: Sites in the United States, Italy and Spain provided acute and convalescent COVID-19 samples. PBMCs, B-cell-depleted T cells, or T cells provided the cDNA or gDNA that made up the material.

Trimming pared 3 bases from V and 3 bases from J, leaving 11 bases between. The CDR3 is made up of 14 amino acids. Germline CDR1 is KGHSH and CDR2 is LQKENI. Seattle-derived patients entered the study during active infection and were followed longitudinally. Original processing notes: How many nucleated cells were present was estimated from reference gene primer amplification. Libraries were prepared by immunoSEQ multiplex PCR; TCRdb keeps only in-frame clonotypes and omits some of them. For V, J and clone size, that table is used; D and trimming come from the DNA. This table holds 150,000 to 200,000 clones, roughly 83% found once. This clone came up many times. Distinct nucleotide sequences in the sample also encode this CDR3.

This chain uses TRBV18 with TRBJ1-1; D is ambiguous. This clonotype was obtained from a woman in her thirties or forties with COVID-19, enrolled during active disease. The sample consisted of peripheral blood. CDR3 loop: CASSPSGLDTEAFF. For the CDR3, the DNA is TGTGCCAGCTCACCTTCGGGGTTGGACACTGAAGCTTTCTTT. The variable domain in full, completed from reference TRBV18 and TRBJ1-1, reads NAGVMQNPRHLVRRRGQEARLRCSPMKGHSHVYWYRQLPEEGLKFMVYLQKENIIDESGMPKERFSAEFPKEGPSILRIQQVVRGDSAAYFCASSPSGLDTEAFFGQGTRLTVV.